The rows below give T cell receptor beta chains drawn from one sample of a study of blood T cell repertoires in COVID-19. Sequencing used immunoSEQ multiplex PCR; TCRdb keeps in-frame clones, though not all of them. The sample yields approximately 170,000 clones, approximately 84% seen once. The material sequenced was PBMCs or T cells enriched from blood (not recorded which). These receptor sequences come from a woman aged 25 to 39 who had recovered from COVID-19. CDR3s include the opening cysteine and the closing phenylalanine or tryptophan. The D gene is left open where the match is weak. Size is stated for part of the rows, as once, few or many counts, or as a class when the clone is expanded.

size: .
D: .
J: TRBJ2-3
V: TRBV18
CDR3: CASSPLRLDTQYF
DNA: TGTGCCAGCTCACCTCTACGTCTGGATACGCAGTATTTT

size: few
D: .
J: TRBJ1-1
V: TRBV28
CDR3: CASSSGVNTEAFF
DNA: TGTGCCAGCAGCTCCGGGGTGAACACTGAAGCTTTCTTT

size: .
D: .
J: TRBJ1-1
V: TRBV18
CDR3: CASSPIRGGGMNTEAFF
DNA: TGTGCCAGCTCACCGATTAGGGGGGGAGGAATGAACACTGAAGCTTTCTTT

size: .
D: .
J: TRBJ1-1
V: TRBV5-1
CDR3: CASSRGGSEAFF
DNA: TGCGCCAGCAGCCGCGGCGGGTCTGAAGCTTTCTTT

size: .
D: .
J: TRBJ2-7
V: TRBV15
CDR3: CATSREVHSPYEQYF
DNA: TGTGCCACCAGCAGAGAGGTTCACTCCCCCTACGAGCAGTACTTC

size: .
D: .
J: TRBJ2-7
V: TRBV7-6
CDR3: CASSLAGSEGEQYF
DNA: TGTGCCAGCAGCTTAGCGGGTAGTGAGGGCGAGCAGTACTTC

size: .
D: .
J: TRBJ2-1
V: TRBV28
CDR3: CASSLGGRIGVEQFF
DNA: TGTGCCAGCAGTTTAGGGGGGAGGATTGGAGTTGAGCAGTTCTTC

size: once
D: .
J: TRBJ1-5
V: TRBV4-2
CDR3: CASSQDRRGAQPQHF
DNA: TGTGCCAGCAGCCAAGATCGAAGAGGAGCTCAGCCCCAGCATTTT

size: .
D: .
J: TRBJ1-1
V: TRBV18
CDR3: CASSPQQNTEAFF
DNA: TGTGCCAGCTCACCACAACAGAACACTGAAGCTTTCTTT

size: few
D: TRBD2
J: TRBJ2-5
V: TRBV28
CDR3: CASSQLAGGQETQYF
DNA: TGTGCCAGCAGTCAACTAGCGGGGGGGCAAGAGACCCAGTACTTC

size: .
D: .
J: TRBJ1-2
V: TRBV6-5
CDR3: CASSYGRGIDGYTF
DNA: TGTGCCAGCAGTTACGGCAGGGGTATAGATGGCTACACCTTC

size: .
D: .
J: TRBJ1-6
V: TRBV4-1
CDR3: CASSQVRGGNSPLHF
DNA: TGCGCCAGCAGCCAAGTACGGGGGGGGAATTCACCCCTCCACTTT

size: few
D: .
J: TRBJ2-1
V: TRBV5-1
CDR3: CASSSTSRGAYEQFF
DNA: TGCGCCAGCAGCTCAACGAGCAGGGGGGCCTATGAGCAGTTCTTC

size: .
D: TRBD1
J: TRBJ1-2
V: TRBV5-1
CDR3: CASSSTTGGINYGYTF
DNA: TGCGCCAGCAGCTCCACGACAGGGGGGATAAACTATGGCTACACCTTC

size: .
D: TRBD2
J: TRBJ2-7
V: TRBV6-6
CDR3: CASADGLAGAEQYF
DNA: TGTGCCAGCGCCGACGGACTAGCGGGAGCCGAGCAGTACTTC

size: .
D: .
J: TRBJ1-3
V: TRBV4-1
CDR3: CASSQEAGLVGNTIYF
DNA: TGCGCCAGCAGCCAAGAAGCGGGCCTAGTTGGAAACACCATATATTTT

size: .
D: TRBD1
J: TRBJ1-1
V: TRBV18
CDR3: CASSPRDSEAFF
DNA: TGTGCCAGCTCACCACGGGACAGTGAAGCTTTCTTT

size: .
D: TRBD1
J: TRBJ2-1
V: TRBV5-4
CDR3: CASRTGVMLYNEQFF
DNA: TGTGCCAGCAGGACAGGGGTGATGCTCTACAATGAGCAGTTCTTC

size: .
D: TRBD1
J: TRBJ1-3
V: TRBV7-9
CDR3: CASSLVGQGSGNTIYF
DNA: TGTGCCAGCAGCTTAGTGGGACAGGGATCTGGAAACACCATATATTTT

size: .
D: .
J: TRBJ1-2
V: TRBV7-8
CDR3: CASSLVHIGAVYGYTF
DNA: TGTGCCAGCAGCTTAGTGCATATAGGGGCCGTCTATGGCTACACCTTC

size: .
D: .
J: TRBJ1-3
V: TRBV5-1
CDR3: CASSPGVSNTIYF
DNA: TGCGCCAGCAGCCCGGGGGTCTCAAACACCATATATTTT

size: .
D: TRBD2
J: TRBJ2-5
V: TRBV4-2
CDR3: CASSQDPSGATGTQYF
DNA: TGTGCCAGCAGCCAAGACCCGAGCGGGGCCACCGGGACCCAGTACTTC

size: .
D: TRBD1
J: TRBJ2-7
V: TRBV5-1
CDR3: CASSLGSGGLEQYF
DNA: TGCGCCAGCAGCTTGGGGTCAGGGGGCCTCGAGCAGTACTTC

size: .
D: .
J: TRBJ1-5
V: TRBV19
CDR3: CASTPLQGRNQPQHF
DNA: TGTGCCAGTACCCCCCTTCAGGGGCGCAATCAGCCCCAGCATTTT

size: .
D: .
J: TRBJ1-2
V: TRBV12-5
CDR3: CASGLEGQSNYGYTF
DNA: TGTGCTAGTGGTTTGGAGGGACAAAGTAACTATGGCTACACCTTC

size: .
D: .
J: TRBJ1-1
V: TRBV3-1/TRBV3-2
CDR3: CASSILMEGSEAFF
DNA: TGTGCCAGCAGCATCCTTATGGAGGGAAGTGAAGCTTTCTTT

size: .
D: TRBD1
J: TRBJ1-4
V: TRBV3-1/TRBV3-2
CDR3: CASSRGGQGLWKLFF
DNA: TGTGCCAGCAGCCGAGGGGGACAGGGACTTTGGAAACTGTTTTTT

size: .
D: TRBD2
J: TRBJ2-5
V: TRBV6-4
CDR3: CASSDREGLTQYF
DNA: TGTGCCAGCAGTGACCGGGAGGGCCTGACCCAGTACTTC

size: .
D: .
J: TRBJ1-5
V: TRBV11-1
CDR3: CASSNGRNQPQHF
DNA: TGTGCCAGCAGCAACGGTCGGAATCAGCCCCAGCATTTT

size: .
D: TRBD1
J: TRBJ1-4
V: TRBV19
CDR3: CASSTRTGTNEKLFF
DNA: TGTGCCAGTAGTACTCGGACAGGGACTAATGAAAAACTGTTTTTT

size: .
D: TRBD2
J: TRBJ2-5
V: TRBV24-1
CDR3: CATSDGGGPETQYF
DNA: TGTGCCACCAGTGATGGCGGGGGGCCGGAGACCCAGTACTTC

size: .
D: TRBD2
J: TRBJ2-1
V: TRBV7-9
CDR3: CASSPGTSGGRGYKWEQFF
DNA: TGTGCCAGCAGCCCAGGGACTAGCGGAGGGCGAGGGTACAAATGGGAGCAGTTCTTC

size: .
D: .
J: TRBJ1-1
V: TRBV5-1
CDR3: CASSLYTENTEAFF
DNA: TGCGCCAGCAGCTTGTACACAGAGAACACTGAAGCTTTCTTT

size: .
D: .
J: TRBJ1-6
V: TRBV21-1
CDR3: CASSKGQGIEDSPLHF
DNA: TGTGCCAGCAGCAAAGGTCAGGGGATTGAGGATTCACCCCTCCACTTT

size: .
D: TRBD2
J: TRBJ2-1
V: TRBV11-2
CDR3: CASSLTLAGAYNEQFF
DNA: TGTGCCAGCAGTCTGACACTAGCGGGGGCCTACAATGAGCAGTTCTTC

size: .
D: TRBD2
J: TRBJ2-3
V: TRBV3-1/TRBV3-2
CDR3: CASSQEVAGGLDTQYF
DNA: TGTGCCAGCAGCCAAGAGGTAGCGGGAGGATTGGATACGCAGTATTTT

size: few
D: TRBD1
J: TRBJ1-5
V: TRBV10-3
CDR3: CAISLTGGVQPQHF
DNA: TGTGCCATCAGCTTAACAGGGGGAGTCCAGCCCCAGCATTTT

size: .
D: .
J: TRBJ1-1
V: TRBV20-1
CDR3: CSGRGGTEAFF
DNA: TGCAGTGGGAGGGGTGGCACTGAAGCTTTCTTT

size: few
D: .
J: TRBJ1-1
V: TRBV6-5
CDR3: CASSYSQNEAFF
DNA: TGTGCCAGCAGTTACTCTCAGAATGAAGCTTTCTTT

size: .
D: TRBD2
J: TRBJ2-6
V: TRBV5-1
CDR3: CASSLESGGGANVLTF
DNA: TGCGCCAGCAGCTTGGAATCGGGAGGAGGGGCCAACGTCCTGACTTTC

size: few
D: TRBD2
J: TRBJ2-3
V: TRBV19
CDR3: CASSLLAGGGTDTQYF
DNA: TGTGCCAGTAGCCTTTTAGCGGGGGGGGGCACAGATACGCAGTATTTT

size: .
D: TRBD1
J: TRBJ2-1
V: TRBV3-1/TRBV3-2
CDR3: CASSRRGQGYYNEQFF
DNA: TGTGCCAGCAGCCGACGAGGACAGGGATACTACAATGAGCAGTTCTTC

size: .
D: TRBD2
J: TRBJ2-1
V: TRBV9
CDR3: CASSAGLAGAYNEQFF
DNA: TGTGCCAGCAGCGCCGGCCTAGCGGGAGCCTACAATGAGCAGTTCTTC

size: .
D: .
J: TRBJ1-1
V: TRBV21-1
CDR3: CASSKGTGDTEAFF
DNA: TGTGCCAGCAGCAAAGGGACAGGGGACACTGAAGCTTTCTTT

size: .
D: TRBD1
J: TRBJ1-2
V: TRBV11-2
CDR3: CASSLTDRVNYGYTF
DNA: TGTGCCAGCAGCTTGACGGACAGGGTTAACTATGGCTACACCTTC

size: .
D: .
J: TRBJ1-4
V: TRBV19
CDR3: CASSFQGQGKLFF
DNA: TGTGCCAGTAGTTTTCAGGGTCAGGGAAAACTGTTTTTT

size: .
D: .
J: TRBJ1-2
V: TRBV18
CDR3: CASSPPGGGYGYTF
DNA: TGTGCCAGCTCACCACCCGGGGGGGGCTATGGCTACACCTTC